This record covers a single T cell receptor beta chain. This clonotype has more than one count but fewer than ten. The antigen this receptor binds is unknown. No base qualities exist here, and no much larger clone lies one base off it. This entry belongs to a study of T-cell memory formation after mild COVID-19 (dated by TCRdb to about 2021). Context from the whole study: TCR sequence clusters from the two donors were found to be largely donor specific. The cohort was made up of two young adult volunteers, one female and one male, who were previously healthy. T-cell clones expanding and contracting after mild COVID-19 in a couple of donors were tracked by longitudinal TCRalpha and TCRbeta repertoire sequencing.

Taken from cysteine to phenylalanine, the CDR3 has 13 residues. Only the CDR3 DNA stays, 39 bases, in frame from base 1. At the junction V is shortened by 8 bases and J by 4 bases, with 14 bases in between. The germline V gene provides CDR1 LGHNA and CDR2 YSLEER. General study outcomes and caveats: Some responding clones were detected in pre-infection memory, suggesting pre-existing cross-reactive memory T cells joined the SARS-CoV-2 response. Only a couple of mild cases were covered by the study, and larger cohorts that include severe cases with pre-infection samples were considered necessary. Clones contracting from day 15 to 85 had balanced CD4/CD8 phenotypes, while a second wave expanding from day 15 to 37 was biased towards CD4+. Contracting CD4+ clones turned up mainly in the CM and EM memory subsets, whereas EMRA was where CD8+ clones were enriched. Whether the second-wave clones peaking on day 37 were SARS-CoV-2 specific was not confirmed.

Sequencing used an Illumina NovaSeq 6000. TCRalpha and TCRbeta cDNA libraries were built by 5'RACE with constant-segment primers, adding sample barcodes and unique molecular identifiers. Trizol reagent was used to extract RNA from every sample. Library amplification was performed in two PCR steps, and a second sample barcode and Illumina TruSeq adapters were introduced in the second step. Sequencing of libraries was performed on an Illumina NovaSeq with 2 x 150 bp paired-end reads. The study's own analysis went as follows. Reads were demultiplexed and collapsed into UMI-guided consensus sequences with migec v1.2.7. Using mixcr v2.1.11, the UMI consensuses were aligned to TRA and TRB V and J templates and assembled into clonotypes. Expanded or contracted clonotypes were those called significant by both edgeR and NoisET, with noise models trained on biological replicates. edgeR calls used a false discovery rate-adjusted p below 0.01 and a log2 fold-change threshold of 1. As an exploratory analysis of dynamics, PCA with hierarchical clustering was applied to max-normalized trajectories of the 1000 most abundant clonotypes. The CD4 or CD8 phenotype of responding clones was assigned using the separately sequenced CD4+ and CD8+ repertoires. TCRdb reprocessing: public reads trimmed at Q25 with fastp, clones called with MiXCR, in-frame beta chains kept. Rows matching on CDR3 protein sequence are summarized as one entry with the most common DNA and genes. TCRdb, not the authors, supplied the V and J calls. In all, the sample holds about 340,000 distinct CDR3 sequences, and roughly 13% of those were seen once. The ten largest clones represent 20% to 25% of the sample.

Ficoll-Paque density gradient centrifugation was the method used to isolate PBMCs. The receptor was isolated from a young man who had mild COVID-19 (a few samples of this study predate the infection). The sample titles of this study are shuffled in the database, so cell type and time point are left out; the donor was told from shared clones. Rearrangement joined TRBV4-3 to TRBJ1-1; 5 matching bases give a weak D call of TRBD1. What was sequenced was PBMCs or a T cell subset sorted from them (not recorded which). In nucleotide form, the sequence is TGCGCCAGCTGCGCGCGGGGGGGCACTGAAGCTTTCTTT. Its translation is CASCARGGTEAFF.